This T cell receptor (beta chain) was retrieved from a study of blood T cell repertoires in COVID-19 (dated by TCRdb to 2018 to 2020). Regarding the research as a whole: Samples covering the acute and convalescent phases of COVID-19 were provided by collaborators in the United States, Italy and Spain. The material from the prospective study consisted of cDNA or gDNA derived from T cells, B-cell-depleted T cells, or PBMCs. The dataset comprised deeply sampled blood TCRbeta repertoires from subjects exposed to, actively infected with, or recovered from COVID-19. The repertoires were made available in a free public database intended to serve as a resource for research on the immune response to SARS-CoV-2. Samples were obtained from the ongoing ImmuneRACE study (first 160 participants) and from 1,254 subjects provided by 6 global collaborators. Sample metadata almost always included a de-identified subject ID, COVID-19 status, age in years and sex. Where available, HLA class I and class II types were obtained from metadata supplied by the sample provider rather than from assay-based typing.

The immunoSEQ Assay, a bias-controlled multiplex PCR, was used to amplify TCRbeta CDR3 regions from genomic DNA. As for how the authors treated the data: The number of nucleated cells in each sample was estimated by amplification of reference gene primers within the assay. Sequence reads were collapsed and filtered to measure the absolute abundance of every unique TCRbeta CDR3 rearrangement. For each sample, productive Simpson clonality was calculated by taking the square root of Simpson's diversity index across productive rearrangements. This immuneACCESS table, as held by TCRdb, lists in-frame sequences with V and J called but not all clones. Of the missing ones, under half trace to an unresolved V gene in checked studies; the others have no known cause. The V and J calls and the clone size are those of that table, but D and trimming were determined from the DNA. Present in this sample are a few hundred thousand clones, roughly nine tenths of which were seen just once. The top ten constitute 5.5% to 6% of the sample.

Enrolling through a virtual design, the prospective study's participants ranged in age from roughly 18 to 90 years and lived across roughly 23 United States geographic areas. To assign participants to cohorts, the prospective study relied on clinical history that participants themselves reported in a screening survey and a study questionnaire. For ImmuneRACE Cohort 3, a participant was defined as recovered based on two consecutive negative NP/OP PCR tests, clearance by a healthcare professional, or resolution of symptoms. In the prospective study, mobile phlebotomists collected whole blood, serum and a nasopharyngeal or oropharyngeal swab from each participant. Prospective study participants could optionally give additional blood draws and questionnaires over an approximately 2-month period. Before DNA extraction, blood samples from the prospective study were shipped at room temperature or frozen.

What the research found in general, with its limitations: The amount of clinical and demographic metadata varied by source and participant and was provided uncurated.

This clone has a single count. This clone's antigen is unknown. No much larger clone exists at a distance of one base, and base qualities are not known. Germline trimming amounts to 6 bases on V and 7 bases on J, with 4 as the count of junction bases outside the gene matches. The CDR3 runs 14 residues from the cysteine to the phenylalanine. The entry retains the CDR3 DNA only, 42 bases that are in frame from base 1. The germline V gene provides CDR1 SNHLY and CDR2 FYNNEI. This clonotype was obtained from a woman aged 25 to 39 who had recovered from COVID-19. Sequenced material: PBMCs or T cells enriched from blood (not recorded which). This receptor chain uses TRBV2 and TRBJ1-6, with 9 bases aligning to TRBD1. The CDR3 corresponds to CASSIQGANSPLHF. The nucleotide sequence is TGTGCCAGCAGCATACAGGGGGCGAATTCACCCCTCCACTTT.